This TCR beta chain was documented in a study of OX40 agonist ivuxolimab in advanced cancers. About the research overall: The dose-escalation group included hepatocellular carcinoma, melanoma, renal cell carcinoma and head and neck cancer.

Using immunoSEQ multiplex PCR, the repertoire was profiled, and TCRdb retains in-frame clones only, with some absent. The sample contains fewer than 60,000 clones, roughly nine tenths of which appear only once. This CDR3 has 13 amino acids. V dropped 4 bases and J dropped 3 bases, with 10 bases sitting between them. CDR1 is SGHNT, CDR2 YYREEE, per germline (reference sequence). The origin of this receptor is an adult with an advanced solid tumor such as melanoma, head and neck, liver or kidney cancer. The chain couples TRBV5-4 to TRBJ2-5, with D possibly TRBD1 on 5 matching bases. Sequences were derived from CD4+ or CD8+ T cells sorted from blood, sampled in a trial of the OX40 agonist ivuxolimab. Here the CDR3 DNA reads TGTGCCAGCAGCGCGGACAATAAAGAGACCCAGTACTTC. It yields the protein CASSADNKETQYF.